This passage covers 18 T cell receptor beta chains from one sample sequenced in a study of cytomegalovirus exposure and HLA in healthy donors. Amplification used 60 Vbeta primers and 13 Jbeta primers. Method: immunoSEQ multiplex PCR; TCRdb's copy keeps in-frame clones and lacks some. Of more than 80,000 clones listed, around four fifths are singletons. Sequenced sample: PBMCs. The receptors derive from a woman between 40 and 50 years old in good health and CMV-seropositive.

The chain combines TRBV6-5 with TRBJ1-5; TRBD1 matches at 9 bases. The CDR3 spans 14 residues. The germline V gene encodes CDR1 MNHEY and CDR2 SVGAGI. V lost 6 bases to trimming and J lost 2 bases; unmatched junction nucleotides: 2. DNA of the CDR3: TGTGCCAGCAGCCGGACAGGGGGCAATCAGCCCCAGCATTTT. Translation: CASSRTGGNQPQHF.

The chain links TRBV30 to TRBJ1-4; D ambiguous. The V gene lost 4 bases and the J gene lost 8 bases, with 17 bases spanning the gap. This CDR3 is built from 14 residues. Germline V lookup: CDR1 GTSNPN, CDR2 SVGIG (reference sequence). In DNA, the CDR3 is TGTGCCTGGACCCCTCCGGGTGTAGGAGAAAAACTGTTTTTT. The encoded protein is CAWTPPGVGEKLFF.

This chain's CDR3 is CASLDRGPNTIYF. CDR3 in DNA: TGTGCCTCCCTGGACAGGGGGCCGAACACCATATATTTT. V gene TRBV10-3 combines with J gene TRBJ1-3; TRBD1 agrees at 11 bases. Unmatched junction bases numbered 7, after V lost 11 bases and J lost 7 bases. Germline lookup yields CDR1 ENHRY and CDR2 SYGVKD. The CDR3 contains 13 residues.

V is TRBV5-1 and J is TRBJ2-1; D remains ambiguous. Germline CDR1 SGHRS, CDR2 YFSETQ. Deletions cut 2 bases from V and 3 bases from J, with 12 bases between. This CDR3 region has 15 residues. CDR3 loop: CASSFTDRSYNEQFF. DNA for the CDR3: TGCGCCAGCAGCTTTACAGATCGAAGCTACAATGAGCAGTTCTTC.

As DNA, the CDR3 is TGTGCCAGCAGTCCCGACAGTCTTTTCCATGGCTACACCTTC. Translation: CASSPDSLFHGYTF. V is TRBV27 and J is TRBJ1-2; TRBD1 is a possible D gene (5 bases). Germline loops: CDR1 MNHEY, CDR2 SMNVEV (reference sequence). The CDR3 consists of 14 residues. Between the trimmed V and J ends, which lost 5 bases and 6 bases, there was a span of 16 bases.

The chain links TRBV4-1 to TRBJ2-2, with TRBD2 identical over 7 bases. Germline CDR1 is MGHRA and CDR2 is YSYEKL. Losses at the gene ends were 8 bases for V and 4 bases for J; bases not matched to a gene: 7. CDR3 size: 14 residues. DNA of the CDR3: TGCGCCAGCGGCAGCGGGGTACTCACCGGGGAGCTGTTTTTT. Translation gives CASGSGVLTGELFF.

This clone was detected once. The chain is built from TRBV13 and TRBJ2-7; the D gene is possibly TRBD2 (6 bases). CDR1 PRHDT and CDR2 FYEKMQ come from the germline V gene (reference sequence). V was cut by 5 bases and J by 2 bases, with 13 bases left in between. The CDR3 extends over 14 amino acids. The CDR3 sequence is CASSKSGLAYEQYF. For the CDR3, the DNA is TGTGCCAGCAGCAAAAGCGGGTTAGCCTACGAGCAGTACTTC. Full variable domain (missing parts from reference TRBV13 and TRBJ2-7): AAGVIQSPRHLIKEKRETATLKCYPIPRHDTVYWYQQGPGQDPQFLISFYEKMQSDKGSIPDRFSAQQFSDYHSELNMSSLELGDSALYFCASSKSGLAYEQYFGPGTRLTVT.

Notes on this clone: The sample has other DNA sequences that encode this CDR3 too. CDR3 region: CASSLTGISGANVLTF. The CDR3, as DNA: TGCGCCAGCAGCCTGACAGGGATCTCTGGGGCCAACGTCCTGACTTTC. This rearrangement joins TRBV5-1 to TRBJ2-6; 7 bases are shared with TRBD1. The CDR3 loop spans 16 amino acids. The germline V gene has CDR1 SGHRS and CDR2 YFSETQ. J gave up 0 bases and V 4 bases, and 4 bases lay outside the gene matches.

CDR3 residues: CASSLAGVVGELFF. The CDR3 region has the DNA TGTGCCAGCAGCTTGGCAGGGGTCGTCGGGGAGCTGTTTTTT. The chain couples TRBV5-4 to TRBJ2-2; D perhaps matches TRBD1 (6 bases). CDR3 size: 14 residues. Germline CDR1 reads SGHNT; CDR2 reads YYREEE (reference sequence). Trimming left V 0 bases short and J 7 bases short, with 10 bases between.

This chain links TRBV5-4 with TRBJ2-7, with D perhaps TRBD1 (5 bases). The CDR3 length is 13 residues. Germline CDR1 and CDR2: SGHNT and YYREEE (reference sequence). V was shortened by 0 bases and J by 7 bases, with 11 bases between the two germline ends. CDR3 nucleotides: TGTGCCAGCAGCTTGGAGCAGGGCGGTGAGCAGTACTTC. Translating gives CASSLEQGGEQYF.

This chain uses TRBV6-1 with TRBJ2-5; D call uncertain. Germline CDR1 reads MNHNS; CDR2 reads SASEGT. V was pared by 5 bases and J by 1 base, with 14 bases between. The CDR3 extends over 15 amino acids. Here the CDR3 reads CASSSPQAGQETQYF. The CDR3 DNA follows: TGTGCCAGCAGTTCTCCGCAAGCAGGCCAAGAGACCCAGTACTTC.

Here the CDR3 reads CASSLGPPDSFTNIQYF. Written as DNA, the CDR3 is TGCGCCAGCAGCTTGGGCCCACCGGACAGTTTTACGAACATTCAGTACTTC. The chain carries TRBV5-1 and TRBJ2-4, with D perhaps matching TRBD1 (6 bases). Germline V gene data show CDR1 as SGHRS and CDR2 as YFSETQ. This CDR3 spans 17 amino acids. V lost 0 bases to trimming and J lost 7 bases, with 20 bases between them.

This clone is categorized as medium-sized. The chain couples TRBV6-1 to TRBJ1-2; D possibly corresponds to TRBD1 (5 bases). CDR1 and CDR2 (germline): MNHNS, SASEGT. The CDR3 runs to 15 residues. V was trimmed by 1 base and J by 7 bases, leaving 16 bases between them. The CDR3 region has the DNA TGTGCCAGCAGTGAAGGTGACAGTGGGGCGAGTGGCTACACCTTC. Encoded protein: CASSEGDSGASGYTF.

The chain couples TRBV19 to TRBJ1-5; 8 bases are a match to TRBD1. CDR3 length: 14 amino acids. V lost 5 bases and J lost 4; bases outside the gene matches: 4. Germline V gene data show CDR1 as LNHDA and CDR2 as SQIVND (reference sequence). The CDR3 DNA sequence: TGTGCCAGTAGTTCGACAGGGGAGAATCAGCCCCAGCATTTT. Translating gives CASSSTGENQPQHF.

The chain is built from TRBV27 and TRBJ1-5; the D gene is possibly TRBD1 (6 bases). The CDR3 is 17 residues long. V gave up 5 bases and J gave up 5 bases, with 22 bases separating them. The germline gives CDR1 MNHEY, CDR2 SMNVEV (reference sequence). The CDR3 protein is CASSPSLGAGWDQPQHF. The CDR3 DNA sequence: TGTGCCAGCAGTCCCTCGCTGGGGGCAGGATGGGATCAGCCCCAGCATTTT.

This clone was observed a handful of times. This chain connects TRBV6-1 to TRBJ1-4; D gene uncertain. Trimming cost V 5 bases and J 6 bases, with 7 bases left between them. This CDR3 is 12 amino acids long. Germline V gives CDR1 MNHNS, CDR2 SASEGT. DNA of the CDR3: TGTGCCAGCAGTTGGGGAGATGAAAAACTGTTTTTT. Protein sequence: CASSWGDEKLFF.

This sequence joins TRBV29-1 and TRBJ2-1; 8 bases are a match to TRBD2. This CDR3 spans 13 amino acids. Germline V CDR1 and CDR2: SQVTM, ANQGSEA. V lost 3 bases and J lost 6; bases outside the gene matches: 4. The CDR3 loop reads CSVDGRVGNEQFF. The CDR3 DNA reads TGCAGCGTTGACGGGAGGGTAGGCAATGAGCAGTTCTTC.

This clone has just a few counts. The CDR3 nucleotides read TGTGCCAGCAGCAACGGGGTACTAGCGGGAGTCGAGCAGTACTTC. It yields the protein CASSNGVLAGVEQYF. The V call is TRBV7-9, the J call TRBJ2-7, with 11 bases fitting TRBD2. J lost 6 bases, V lost 5 bases, and 9 bases had no gene match. This CDR3 comprises 15 residues. CDR1 is SEHNR, CDR2 FQNEAQ, per germline (reference sequence).